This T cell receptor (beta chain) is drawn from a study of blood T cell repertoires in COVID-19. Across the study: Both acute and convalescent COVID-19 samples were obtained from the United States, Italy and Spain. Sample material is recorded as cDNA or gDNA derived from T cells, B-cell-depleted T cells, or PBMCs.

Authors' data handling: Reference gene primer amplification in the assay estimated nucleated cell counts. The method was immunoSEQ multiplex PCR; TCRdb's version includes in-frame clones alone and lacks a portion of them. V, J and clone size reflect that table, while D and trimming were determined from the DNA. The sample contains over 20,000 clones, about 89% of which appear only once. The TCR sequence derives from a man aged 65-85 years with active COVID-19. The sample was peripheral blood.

The CDR3 DNA reads as TGTGCCAGCAGCTTGGACAGAAACACTGAAGCTTTCTTT. Residues: CASSLDRNTEAFF. V gene TRBV5-4 combines with J gene TRBJ1-1; D not resolved. V was clipped by 0 bases and J by 2 bases, with 5 bases between them. The CDR3 length is 13 residues. The germline CDR1 and CDR2 sequences are SGHNT and YYREEE (reference sequence).